The clone carrying this TCR beta chain was found many times. Its antigen is undetermined. This CDR3 is 16 amino acids long. V shed 4 bases, J shed 7 bases, and the junction held 13 bases outside the gene matches. Germline V gene data show CDR1 as SGDLS and CDR2 as YYNGEE. These data come from a study of early T cells in non-severe SARS-CoV-2 infection. Findings and caveats of the study: Anti-spike CD8 responses were favored in VDJdb matching, and private and CD4 specificities were missed.

TCRdb analysed the 5' RACE reads with MiXCR anew, one entry per CDR3 protein. The sample consists of roughly 51,000 distinct CDR3 sequences, about 8% of them appearing once. The sequence derives from an adult who was a healthcare worker with PCR-confirmed SARS-CoV-2 infection or an uninfected control (not recorded which). The source was whole blood, collected at baseline. The chain joins TRBV9 to TRBJ2-3; 9 bases match TRBD1. Here the CDR3 DNA reads TGTGCCAGCAGCTACCGGACAGGGGTTCGCAGAAATACGCAGTATTTT. Translating it yields CASSYRTGVRRNTQYF.